Below, one TCR beta chain is given with its context. What it binds is not known. The junction shows a germline mismatch at one end, possibly a read error. Unique molecular identifiers were built into the TCR beta cDNA libraries. Using its own MiXCR run on the PCR reads, TCRdb lists one record per CDR3 protein. The table has fewer than 550,000 distinct CDR3 sequences, 30% to 40% seen once. This sample was included in a study of post-analysis software for immune sequencing data. On the study more broadly: Several disease courses (relapsing-remitting, secondary progressive and progressive-relapsing) of multiple sclerosis were included. Study-level findings and limits: Relative to controls, patients had a few TRBV segments at higher frequency, with TRBV5-6, TRBV5-1 and TRBV20-1 among these. A significant reduction in normalized Chao1 diversity was observed in multiple sclerosis patients versus controls. Same-batch preparations were strongly co-clustered by F measure.

The germline V gene encodes CDR1 MNHEY and CDR2 SVGAGI. CDR3 length: 15 residues. The source of this sequence is a girl between 2 and 17 years old with multiple sclerosis. J is TRBJ2-7 and V is TRBV6-5; 9 bases agree with TRBD1. Sample: blood. As DNA, the CDR3 is TGTGTCAGCAGTTACGCTGGGACAGGGATCCGGGAGCAGTACTTC. It translates to CVSSYAGTGIREQYF.